The 3 T cell receptor beta chains below come from one sample, sequenced in a study of CD8 T cells in Susac syndrome. Roughly 0.45 to 1 ug RNA was reverse transcribed with random hexamers. TCRdb itself ran the immunoSEQ multiplex PCR reads through MiXCR, one entry per CDR3 protein. The repertoire has about 300,000 distinct CDR3 sequences, approximately 85% of them found once; the top ten carry approximately 0.2%. The material sequenced was CD8+ T cells from PBMCs. The origin of the receptors is a human donor with multiple sclerosis.

The rearrangement uses TRBV15 and TRBJ2-3; 8 bases map to TRBD2. The CDR3 length is 17 residues. Germline CDR1 and CDR2: LNHNV and YYDKDF (reference sequence). Trimming took 3 bases from V and 1 from J; bases not matched to a gene: 9. The CDR3 loop reads CATSSSGELAGTDTQYF. CDR3 sequence (DNA): TGTGCCACCAGCAGCTCCGGGGAACTAGCGGGCACAGATACGCAGTATTTT.

The chain combines TRBV19 with TRBJ2-5, with D perhaps TRBD1 or TRBD2 (6 bases each). V dropped 7 bases and J dropped 5 bases, with 14 bases sitting between them. CDR3 length: 13 residues. Germline V lookup: CDR1 LNHDA, CDR2 SQIVND (reference sequence). Here the CDR3 reads CASTLGGEETQYF. Here the CDR3 DNA reads TGTGCCAGTACCCTGGGGGGCGAGGAGACCCAGTACTTC.

V usage is TRBV4-1 and J usage is TRBJ1-2; 7 nucleotides align to TRBD1. The ends lost 5 bases at V and 4 bases at J; junction bases unmatched: 16. The CDR3 is 17 amino acids. CDR1 is MGHRA, CDR2 YSYEKL, per germline. The CDR3 reads CASSVGGTASTSYGYTF. The CDR3 bases are TGCGCCAGCAGCGTTGGAGGGACAGCGTCAACGAGCTATGGCTACACCTTC.